This TCR beta chain is from a study of T cell repertoires in cytomegalovirus infection (dated by TCRdb to the late 2010s). A note on the overall study: The peptide stimulations were aimed at well-studied HLA-B-restricted epitopes as well as recently identified HLA-C-restricted CMV epitopes, whose presentation resists viral immunomodulation. Donor HLA type was relevant to the analysis, as public TCR beta signatures indicated carriage of CMV infection together with the matching HLA type.

The research as a whole found: The ex vivo response was dominated by HLA-C-restricted CMV-specific TCR beta clonotypes, which also provided the single most frequent clonotype in two of eight donors. Carriers of CMV infection plus the relevant HLA type were discriminated by the cumulative frequency of public TCR beta family members in the study cohort and in an independent approximately 400-donor cohort.

This clonotype was seen ten or more times. Its antigen is currently not known. There are no base qualities to consult, and no much larger clone falls within one base. The treatment or condition label of this sample denotes: in vitro stimulation with specific CMV peptide epitopes to enrich CMV-specific T cells. TCRdb lists the instrument as Illumina HiSeq 1500. The public reads were reanalyzed by TCRdb: fastp trimming at Q25, MiXCR alignment, in-frame beta chains only. Each CDR3 protein appears once, grouped with its most common genes and DNA. The table for this sample lists about 310,000 distinct CDR3 sequences; around 25% of them were counted only once. About 14% of the sample is taken by the ten largest. The junction shows trimming of 4 bases on V and 4 bases on J, plus 17 bases between the germline ends. The CDR3 contains 15 residues, cysteine and phenylalanine counted. Only CDR3 DNA is held: 45 bases, read in frame from base 1. Sequences MGHRA (CDR1) and YSYEKL (CDR2) are obtained from the germline V gene.

In this chain, TRBV4-1 is recombined with TRBJ2-7; the D gene assignment is perhaps TRBD1 or TRBD2, with each matching 5 bases. The receptor was isolated from a human donor in good health (CMV status not recorded). Some clones in this sample may be carry-over from other donors' samples. The sequenced sample was cultured PBMCs, obtained from culture after CMV antigen stimulation. DNA sequence: TGCGCCAGCAGCCGGAGACAGCCTGGGGGATACGAGCAGTACTTC. Its translation reads: CASSRRQPGGYEQYF.